This T cell receptor beta chain was found in a study of blood T cell repertoires in COVID-19. Study background: Acute and convalescent COVID-19 samples came from the United States, Italy and Spain. From T cells, B-cell-depleted T cells, or PBMCs came the material, which was cDNA or gDNA.

The CDR3 spans 14 residues. Per the germline V gene, CDR1 is SGHDT and CDR2 is YYEEEE. Trimming removed 4 bases from V and 8 bases from J; junction bases left unmatched: 11. In the authors' workflow: The authors estimated nucleated cell counts from reference gene primer amplification. Method: immunoSEQ multiplex PCR; TCRdb's copy keeps in-frame clones and lacks some. V and J calls and clone size are copied from that table; D and trimming were computed from the DNA. The sample consists of 220,000 or so clones, roughly 84% of them appearing once. The sequence was obtained from a woman aged 60-75 years with acute or convalescent COVID-19. The chain couples TRBV5-6 to TRBJ1-1, with 7 bases matching TRBD1. The source material was peripheral blood. CDR3: CASSATGQQSEAFF. For the CDR3, the DNA is TGTGCCAGCAGCGCGACGGGACAGCAAAGCGAAGCTTTCTTT.